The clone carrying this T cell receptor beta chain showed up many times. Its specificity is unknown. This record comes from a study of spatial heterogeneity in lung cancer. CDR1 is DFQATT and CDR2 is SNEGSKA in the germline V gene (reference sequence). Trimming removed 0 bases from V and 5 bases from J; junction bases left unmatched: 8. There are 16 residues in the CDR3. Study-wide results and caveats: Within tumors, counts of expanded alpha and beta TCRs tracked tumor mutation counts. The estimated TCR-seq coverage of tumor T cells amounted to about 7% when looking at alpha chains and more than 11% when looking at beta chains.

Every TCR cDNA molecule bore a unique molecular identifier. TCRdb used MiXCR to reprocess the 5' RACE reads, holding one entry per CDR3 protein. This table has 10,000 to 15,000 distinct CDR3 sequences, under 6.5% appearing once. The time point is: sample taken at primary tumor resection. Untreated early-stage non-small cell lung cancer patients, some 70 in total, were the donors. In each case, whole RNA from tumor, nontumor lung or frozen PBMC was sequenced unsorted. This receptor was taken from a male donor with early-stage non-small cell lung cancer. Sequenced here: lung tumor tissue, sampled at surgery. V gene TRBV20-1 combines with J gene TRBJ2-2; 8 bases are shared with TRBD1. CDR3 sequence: CSARDRDRLWTGELFF. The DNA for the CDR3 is TGCAGTGCTAGAGATAGGGACAGGCTGTGGACCGGGGAGCTGTTTTTT.